These T cell receptor beta chains were read from a single sample in a study of PD-L1 blockade in urothelial cancer. Sequencing was performed with immunoSEQ multiplex PCR; in TCRdb, only in-frame clones are kept and a portion is missing. The sample lists about 52,000 clones; about 75% were seen once. This material consisted of PBMCs, taken around atezolizumab (anti-PD-L1) treatment. The receptors shown here come from a man in his 70s with urothelial cancer. CDR3s include the opening cysteine and the closing phenylalanine or tryptophan. D genes are given only for firm matches. Not all rows give a size; the values are once, few, many and, for expanded clones, a class.

d_call	v_call	clone_size	j_call	cdr3_aa	cdr3_nt
TRBD2	TRBV27	NA	TRBJ2-1	CASSSTGTSGRAHDNEQFF	TGTGCCAGCAGTTCAACCGGGACTAGCGGGAGGGCCCATGACAATGAGCAGTTCTTC
NA	TRBV19	NA	TRBJ2-7	CASSPRGRADFGQYF	TGTGCCAGTAGCCCGAGGGGGAGGGCGGATTTCGGGCAGTACTTC
NA	TRBV9	NA	TRBJ2-1	CASSAGGGHNEQFF	TGTGCCAGCAGCGCCGGAGGGGGCCACAATGAGCAGTTCTTC
NA	TRBV7-2	NA	TRBJ2-1	CASSPPGQTNYNEQFF	TGTGCCAGCAGCCCACCCGGGCAGACTAACTACAATGAGCAGTTCTTC
NA	TRBV18	NA	TRBJ1-3	CASSSGTDLSGNTIYF	TGTGCCAGCTCAAGCGGGACGGACCTCTCTGGAAACACCATATATTTT
TRBD1	TRBV25-1	NA	TRBJ1-5	CAKETGGPNSNQPQHF	TGTGCCAAAGAAACAGGGGGCCCCAATAGCAATCAGCCCCAGCATTTT
NA	TRBV11-2	NA	TRBJ2-2	CASSVTGTPTGELFF	TGTGCCAGCAGCGTCACAGGGACCCCCACCGGGGAGCTGTTTTTT
TRBD2	TRBV19	few	TRBJ2-1	CASSIGSGGAPNEQFF	TGTGCCAGTAGTATAGGGAGCGGGGGGGCCCCCAATGAGCAGTTCTTC
TRBD2	TRBV7-6	NA	TRBJ2-2	CASSLRSGGLNGELFF	TGTGCCAGCAGCCTCAGGTCGGGGGGGCTGAACGGGGAGCTGTTTTTT
NA	TRBV7-3	NA	TRBJ1-1	CASSLNSGAKNTEAFF	TGTGCCAGCAGCTTAAATTCTGGGGCGAAGAACACTGAAGCTTTCTTT
NA	TRBV11-3	NA	TRBJ2-5	CASSFRTFQETQYF	TGTGCCAGCAGCTTCCGGACTTTTCAAGAGACCCAGTACTTC
NA	TRBV6-5	NA	TRBJ1-1	CASSSPKLGQNTEAFF	TGTGCCAGCAGTTCCCCTAAGTTGGGGCAGAACACTGAAGCTTTCTTT
TRBD1	TRBV7-8	NA	TRBJ2-7	CASSLGTVPTYEQYF	TGTGCCAGCAGCTTGGGGACAGTCCCAACCTACGAGCAGTACTTC
TRBD1	TRBV29-1	NA	TRBJ2-3	CSDDQGATDTQYF	TGCAGCGACGACCAGGGGGCTACAGATACGCAGTATTTT
TRBD2	TRBV6-5	NA	TRBJ2-3	CASSPGLAGGRTQYF	TGTGCCAGCAGTCCTGGACTAGCGGGAGGGAGGACGCAGTATTTT
TRBD2	TRBV5-1	NA	TRBJ2-2	CASSLGTSGTGELFF	TGCGCCAGCAGCTTAGGGACTAGCGGGACCGGGGAGCTGTTTTTT
NA	TRBV15	NA	TRBJ1-1	CATSTRGTAKNTEAFF	TGTGCCACCAGCACCCGCGGGACTGCGAAAAACACTGAAGCTTTCTTT
NA	TRBV5-1	NA	TRBJ2-3	CASSLARDLSTDTQYF	TGCGCCAGCAGCTTGGCGCGGGACTTAAGCACAGATACGCAGTATTTT
NA	TRBV10-3	NA	TRBJ2-3	CATAGPWGTDTQYF	TGTGCCACGGCGGGACCATGGGGGACAGATACGCAGTATTTT
NA	TRBV10-3	few	TRBJ1-1	CAISESQLNTEAFF	TGTGCCATCAGTGAGTCCCAACTTAACACTGAAGCTTTCTTT
NA	TRBV7-2	NA	TRBJ1-1	CASSLAGPRNTEAFF	TGTGCCAGCAGCTTAGCTGGGCCCCGGAACACTGAAGCTTTCTTT
TRBD1	TRBV11-1	NA	TRBJ2-7	CASSVRTGGTYEQYF	TGTGCCAGCAGCGTAAGGACAGGGGGCACCTACGAGCAGTACTTC
NA	TRBV2	NA	TRBJ1-2	CASTSQGVRGYTF	TGTGCCAGCACCTCACAGGGTGTACGTGGCTACACCTTC
NA	TRBV5-1	NA	TRBJ1-1	CASSFQQGLNTEAFF	TGCGCCAGCAGCTTCCAACAGGGTTTGAACACTGAAGCTTTCTTT
TRBD1	TRBV7-2	NA	TRBJ1-2	CASSFTGVQGYTF	TGTGCCAGCAGCTTCACAGGGGTGCAAGGCTACACCTTC
TRBD1	TRBV30	NA	TRBJ1-2	CAWSRRQGAIYGYTF	TGTGCCTGGAGTCGACGACAGGGGGCTATCTATGGCTACACCTTC
NA	TRBV7-9	NA	TRBJ1-1	CASSLGGGKNTEAFF	TGTGCCAGCAGCTTAGGGGGCGGCAAGAACACTGAAGCTTTCTTT
TRBD2	TRBV4-1	NA	TRBJ2-1	CASSQGVGGEFF	TGCGCCAGCAGCCAAGGGGTGGGAGGGGAGTTCTTC
NA	TRBV7-9	few	TRBJ2-7	CASSLTAGAGEQYF	TGTGCCAGCAGCTTGACCGCAGGTGCGGGCGAGCAGTACTTC
TRBD1	TRBV7-2	few	TRBJ1-4	CASSYTGAPNEKLFF	TGTGCCAGCAGCTATACAGGGGCCCCAAATGAAAAACTGTTTTTT
NA	TRBV12-1	NA	TRBJ2-7	CASSPLRTSGMVSTDEQYF	TGTGCCAGCAGCCCCCTTAGGACTAGCGGGATGGTGTCCACGGACGAGCAGTACTTC